This TCR beta chain was recorded in a study of blood T cell repertoires in COVID-19. Authors' processing steps: Counts of nucleated cells, estimated from reference gene primer amplification, were obtained. Profiling relied on immunoSEQ multiplex PCR, and the TCRdb table lists in-frame clones only, not all of them. The V and J calls and clone size are taken from that table; D and trimming were inferred from the DNA. The profile shows fewer than 200,000 clones, around 83% of them singletons. Participants spanned ages about 18 to 95 years and resided in about two dozen US areas. Material for sequencing was PBMCs or T cells enriched from blood (not recorded which). The clonotype comes from a woman aged 45 to 65 in a cohort exposed to, infected with or recovered from COVID-19 (not recorded which).

DNA of the CDR3: TGTGCCTGGAGTGTGTTTAGCGGGGGGGCGACAGATACGCAGTATTTT. Its protein is CAWSVFSGGATDTQYF. V and J are TRBV30 and TRBJ2-3; 11 nucleotides line up with TRBD2. The CDR3 consists of 16 residues. Germline values: CDR1 GTSNPN, CDR2 SVGIG (reference sequence). V lost 0 bases to trimming and J lost 3 bases; unmatched junction nucleotides: 5. Variable domain in full (rest from reference TRBV30 and TRBJ2-3): SQTIHQWPATLVQPVGSPLSLECTVEGTSNPNLYWYRQAAGRGLQLLFYSVGIGQISSEVPQNLSASRPQDRQFILSSKKLLLSDSGFYLCAWSVFSGGATDTQYFGPGTRLTVL.